Shown below are 7 T cell receptor beta chains from a single sample sequenced in a study of blood T cell repertoires in COVID-19. TCRdb's copy holds only in-frame clones and misses some; the assay was immunoSEQ multiplex PCR. The sample consists of about 380,000 clones, about 88% of them appearing once. Input material: PBMCs or T cells enriched from blood (not recorded which). The receptor source for this set is a woman between 18 and 29 years old who had recovered from COVID-19.

The genes are TRBV28 and TRBJ1-2, with TRBD1 matching 7 bases. With 2 bases clipped from V and 2 bases from J, the junction kept 5 bases outside the gene matches. The CDR3 length is 15 residues. Germline V gene lookup returns CDR1 MDHEN and CDR2 SYDVKM. Here the CDR3 reads CASSLPGQINYGYTF. The DNA of the CDR3 is TGTGCCAGCAGTTTACCGGGACAGATAAACTATGGCTACACCTTC.

The V and J genes are TRBV3-1 (or the pseudogene TRBV3-2) and TRBJ2-7, with TRBD1 matching 8 bases. The CDR3 is 14 amino acids. Germline lookup yields CDR1 LGHDT and CDR2 YNNKEL (reference sequence). J was trimmed by 4 bases and V by 4 bases; bases with no gene match: 6. The CDR3: CASSPTGARYEQYF. The CDR3 DNA reads as TGTGCCAGCAGCCCGACAGGGGCCAGGTACGAGCAGTACTTC.

This sequence joins TRBV5-1 and TRBJ1-1; D gene unclear. The CDR3 is 14 residues long. Trimming took 4 bases from V and 4 from J, leaving 14 bases between them. From germline, CDR1 is SGHRS and CDR2 YFSETQ. The CDR3 here is CASSPTGMGTEAFF. The CDR3 region has the DNA TGCGCCAGCAGCCCCACGGGGATGGGCACTGAAGCTTTCTTT.

The chain employs TRBV7-3 and TRBJ2-2, with D unresolved. The CDR3 sequence is 12 residues long. V lost 2 bases and J lost 6, with 4 bases in between. Germline V CDR1 and CDR2: SGHTA, FQGTGA. CDR3 nucleotides: TGTGCCAGCAGCTTAGCAGCCGGGGAGCTGTTTTTT. Translating gives CASSLAAGELFF.

J is TRBJ1-2 and V is TRBV6-4; 7 positions match TRBD1. Germline V CDR1 and CDR2: MRHNA, SNTAGT. The CDR3 runs 15 residues. The J segment lost 5 bases and the V segment lost 4 bases, leaving 10 bases of the junction unmatched. The chain's CDR3 is CASSAEDRAGYGYTF. CDR3 DNA sequence: TGTGCCAGCAGTGCAGAAGACAGGGCTGGGTATGGCTACACCTTC.

This chain joins TRBV6-5 and TRBJ1-1; perhaps TRBD1 as D (6 bases). The V gene's germline CDR1 is MNHEY and CDR2 SVGAGI. V lost 4 bases to trimming and J lost 2 bases, with 14 bases between them. CDR3 length equals 15 residues. The CDR3: CASSSAGAANTEAFF. The CDR3 nucleotides are TGTGCCAGCAGTTCAGCGGGGGCTGCTAACACTGAAGCTTTCTTT.

The chain recombines TRBV4-3 with TRBJ2-5; 11 bases align to TRBD2. J lost 2 bases, V lost 4 bases, and 6 bases had no gene match. The CDR3 totals 16 residues. Germline V gene sequence: CDR1 LGHNA, CDR2 YSLEER. CDR3 DNA sequence: TGCGCCAGCAGCCCCCGGGGACTAGCGGAGCAAGAGACCCAGTACTTC. Protein sequence: CASSPRGLAEQETQYF.